The rows below give T cell receptor beta chains drawn from one sample of a study of spatial heterogeneity in lung cancer. TCRdb re-called the 5' RACE reads with MiXCR, one entry per CDR3 protein. The table has 9,500 to 12,000 distinct CDR3 sequences, approximately 14% seen once. The sample here was lung tumor tissue, taken at surgery. The receptor set was obtained from a male donor with early-stage non-small cell lung cancer. The CDR3 runs from the conserved cysteine through the conserved F or W.

V	length	CDR3
TRBV7-2	19	CASSLDRTSGGYSTDTQYF
TRBV4-3	15	CASSPLNEGNTEAFF
TRBV6-2/TRBV6-3	14	CASTLYGGYYEQYF
TRBV20-1	16	CSARDPLAARVYEQYF
TRBV11-2	13	CASSLLWGNTIYF
TRBV10-3	15	CAISGEGYVNTEAFF
TRBV15	14	CATSSYSGGEQQFF
TRBV7-9	14	CASSPSGGGDTQYF
TRBV4-3	14	CASSQDSKGQGNTF
TRBV7-3	15	CASSASGSPYNEQFF
TRBV6-1	14	CASSYVSGANVLTF
TRBV7-8	16	CASSRHIGLRTGELFF
TRBV12-3/TRBV12-4	13	CASSLNLGQPQHF
TRBV6-1	13	CASSEQPNYGYTF
TRBV29-1	14	CSVNRDRGYNEQFF
TRBV3-1	13	CASSLAGRSEQYF
TRBV7-6	14	CASSRTRGSYEQYF
TRBV6-2/TRBV6-3	16	CASSPTSGGRTDTQYF
TRBV6-2/TRBV6-3	15	CASSYSSGDTDTQYF
TRBV5-1	17	CASSLSRGLRDSYEQYF
TRBV4-3	14	CASSHSGGQETQYF
TRBV10-1	15	CASSPRDSYNQPQHF
TRBV20-1	16	CSAKDPSGPVPETQYF
TRBV27	14	CASSLPSGGNTQYF
TRBV7-2	15	CASSFDWQGRYEQYF
TRBV6-6	13	CATGRSGGETQYF
TRBV11-2	19	CASSLPPPLAGVLYNEQFF
TRBV7-8	15	CASSLTQGPTDTQYF
TRBV27	15	CASSLGPRGRVEQFF
TRBV7-2	11	CACRARGKLFF
TRBV6-2/TRBV6-3	17	CASSRDSLGRNTGELFF
TRBV25-1	17	CASSRISGRGGTGELFF
TRBV7-2	18	CASSLSSSGGQANYGYTF
TRBV5-5	15	CASSLLQTSTDTQYF
TRBV7-2	14	CASSPGTSSYEQYF
TRBV29-1	12	CSVADGTDTQYF
TRBV20-1	14	CSANPSRGPSEQYF
TRBV6-6	15	CASSSQPRTGGELFF
TRBV7-6	16	CASSLEAGGLKGTQYF
TRBV4-1	16	CASSQDGRPGLETQYF
TRBV6-1	14	CASGGLGEADTQYF
TRBV29-1	13	CSVESGAGNTIYF
TRBV29-1	12	CSAQGGANEQFF
TRBV29-1	14	CSVGPSGRGYEQYF